This TCR beta chain was identified in a study of T cell changes during pregnancy in multiple sclerosis. Only in-frame clones appear in the TCRdb table, and some are missing; sequencing was by immunoSEQ multiplex PCR. The sample records 65,000 to 90,000 clones, 80% to 95% being singletons. The CDR3 has 16 amino acids. Germline V gives CDR1 SGHTA, CDR2 FQGNSA. J lost 5 bases, V lost 7 bases, and 13 bases had no gene match. Sequencing used peripheral blood, obtained before pregnancy. This chain uses TRBV7-2 with TRBJ2-7, with 11 nucleotides matching TRBD2. The source is a female donor with multiple sclerosis, enrolled in a pregnancy study. The CDR3 is CASTEISGRALNEQYF. The CDR3 coding sequence is TGTGCCAGCACTGAAATTAGCGGGAGGGCCTTAAACGAGCAGTACTTC.